The clone carrying this TCR beta chain has only a few counts. This sample is drawn from a study of T-cell memory formation after mild COVID-19. MiXCR, applied by TCRdb to the 5' RACE reads, yields one record per CDR3 protein. Counted here are under 400,000 distinct CDR3 sequences, approximately 29% occurring once; the ten biggest clones make up 13%. V gave up 4 bases and J gave up 7 bases, with 23 bases separating them. This CDR3 spans 17 amino acids. Germline V CDR1 and CDR2: SGHRS, YFSETQ. The TCR was taken from an adult woman who had mild COVID-19 (a few samples of this study predate the infection). Cell type and time point are not known. Sequencing used PBMCs or a T cell subset sorted from them (not recorded which). The chain is built from TRBV5-1 and TRBJ2-2, with a possible D match to TRBD2 (6 bases). The CDR3 region has the DNA TGCGCCAGCAGCCGGATTTCGGGAGCCCTTCGTGACGGGGAGCTGTTTTTT. Amino acids: CASSRISGALRDGELFF.